These T cell receptor beta chains were read from a single sample in a study of neoadjuvant anti-PD-1 for oral cavity cancer. TCRdb's table, derived via immunoSEQ multiplex PCR, lists solely in-frame clones and lacks some. The sample has approximately 15,000 clones; 69% are singletons. The sequencing used PBMCs, collected before nivolumab (anti-PD-1) treatment. Source of these receptors: a person aged 40-85 years with oral cavity squamous cell carcinoma. The CDR3 runs from the conserved cysteine through the conserved F or W. The order of the fields is V gene, J gene, clone size, D gene, CDR3 protein. D genes are given only for firm matches. Only some rows state a clone size, as once, few, many or a class for expanded clones.

TRBV6-1	TRBJ2-1	NA	TRBD2	CASSEGLREINEQFF
TRBV6-5	TRBJ1-2	NA	TRBD1	CASSYSGQGVFYGYTF
TRBV7-3	TRBJ2-3	NA	NA	CASSFVGDTQYF
TRBV2	TRBJ1-2	NA	NA	CASSEGYRDYGYTF
TRBV6-5	TRBJ2-3	NA	NA	CASSPRQVPETQYF
TRBV6-5	TRBJ2-1	NA	TRBD2	CASSYVLAGDNEQFF
TRBV28	TRBJ1-1	NA	NA	CASSLSDNTEAFF
TRBV5-1	TRBJ1-2	NA	NA	CASSLDRDGYTF
TRBV5-6	TRBJ2-5	NA	NA	CASSLGQETQYF
TRBV28	TRBJ2-7	NA	NA	CASSRRGYEQYF
TRBV7-2	TRBJ1-1	NA	NA	CASSLEDYTEAFF
TRBV30	TRBJ2-4	NA	TRBD2	CAWREGAGPAKNIQYF
TRBV6-1	TRBJ1-4	NA	NA	CASRERGLGGGKLFF
TRBV28	TRBJ2-7	NA	NA	CASSPLPPLFSYEQYF
TRBV7-9	TRBJ1-1	NA	NA	CASTADRGVSEAFF
TRBV11-1	TRBJ1-1	NA	NA	CASSLGATEAFF
TRBV10-2	TRBJ2-2	few	NA	CASVAVNTGELFF
TRBV2	TRBJ1-4	few	NA	CASRVQANEKLFF
TRBV7-9	TRBJ1-3	NA	NA	CASDPSRVSGNTIYF
TRBV5-4	TRBJ2-2	NA	NA	CASSLSGTGTGELFF
TRBV18	TRBJ2-7	few	NA	CASSPAGAYEQYF
TRBV25-1	TRBJ2-7	few	NA	CASSVAGSYEQYF
TRBV6-5	TRBJ1-2	once	TRBD1	CASWQTGRYGYTF
TRBV10-3	TRBJ1-3	NA	NA	CAIRDSSGNTIYF
TRBV30	TRBJ2-2	few	TRBD2	CAWNLAGVGTGELFF
TRBV29-1	TRBJ2-5	NA	NA	CSVRTGEEVFGGQYF
TRBV2	TRBJ1-5	NA	NA	CASKARASERGNQPQHF
TRBV2	TRBJ1-1	NA	NA	CASSAITEAFF
TRBV5-1	TRBJ2-2	NA	NA	CASRREDTGELFF
TRBV10-2	TRBJ1-1	few	NA	CASSRQGYDTEAFF
TRBV4-2	TRBJ1-1	NA	NA	CASTFTTGIQNTEAFF
TRBV10-1	TRBJ2-3	NA	NA	CASSDWVGSTDTQYF
TRBV30	TRBJ2-1	NA	NA	CAWSRGYNEQFF
TRBV5-6	TRBJ2-7	NA	NA	CASSLSSRSHEQYF
TRBV18	TRBJ2-1	NA	TRBD2	CASSPPGLREGEQFF
TRBV2	TRBJ1-4	few	NA	CASSGRVKDEKLFF
TRBV9	TRBJ2-5	NA	NA	CASSGAPLWGQETQYF
TRBV10-1	TRBJ1-2	NA	NA	CASSQRQRLGYTF
TRBV15	TRBJ1-1	NA	NA	CATGSLGGWNTEAFF
TRBV5-1	TRBJ2-2	NA	NA	CASSLEGKNTGELFF